The present T cell receptor beta chain was sequenced within a study of response to subunit inactivated influenza vaccine. Whole-study findings and limits: Each seasonal flu vaccination may recruit only limited new T cells, authors suggested.

Via MiXCR, TCRdb re-called the RT-PCR reads, giving one row per CDR3 protein. This table has 150,000 or so distinct CDR3 sequences, approximately 11% appearing once. The CDR3 sequence is 16 residues long. V lost 4 bases, J lost 1 base, and 4 bases stayed unmatched. Per germline, CDR1 SGHRS and CDR2 YFSETQ. This clonotype was recorded at least ten times. Its target is unknown. Sequencing used non-naive T cells sorted from PBMCs, obtained 40 to 50 days after vaccination. The V and J genes are TRBV5-1 and TRBJ2-3; the match to TRBD2 covers 12 bases. The receptor comes from a man aged 50 to 59 who received an inactivated influenza vaccine. The CDR3: CASSLRTSGGTDTQYF. CDR3 coding DNA: TGCGCCAGCAGCCTGCGGACTAGCGGGGGCACAGATACGCAGTATTTT.